This T cell receptor beta chain appears in the sequencing data of a study of T-cell memory formation after mild COVID-19. TCRdb redid the calling of the 5' RACE reads with MiXCR, one entry per CDR3 protein. The sample records about 560,000 distinct CDR3 sequences, roughly 18% being singletons. This CDR3 comprises 14 residues. Germline V gives CDR1 SEHNR, CDR2 FQNEAQ (reference sequence). V was clipped by 5 bases and J by 6 bases, with 13 bases between them. This clonotype occurred many times. Its antigen is undetermined. Regarding the study as a whole: Contracting CD4+ clones sat mainly in CM and EM; CD8+ in EMRA. In pre-infection memory, a portion of responding clones appeared, which suggested that cross-reactive memory joined.

The receptor's source is an adult woman who had mild COVID-19 (a few samples of this study predate the infection). Cell type and time point are not known. The sample taken for sequencing was PBMCs or a T cell subset sorted from them (not recorded which). The V and J genes are TRBV7-9 and TRBJ2-2; perhaps TRBD2 as D (5 bases). CDR3 protein: CASSLSRTSGELFF. The CDR3 DNA reads TGTGCCAGCAGCCTCTCGAGGACTTCCGGGGAGCTGTTTTTT. The full variable domain, with the rest looked up from reference TRBV7-9 and TRBJ2-2, is DTGVSQNPRHKITKRGQNVTFRCDPISEHNRLYWYRQTLGQGPEFLTYFQNEAQLEKSRLLSDRFSAERPKGSFSTLEIQRTEQGDSAMYLCASSLSRTSGELFFGEGSRLTVL.